This TCR beta chain was sequenced during a study of blood T cells in healthy people across ages. The overall study: About one barcoded beta molecule per two T cells came from capture by template switching.

Samples had at least 7 million PBMCs isolated from them. This clonotype was picked up a small number of times. Combining a sample-barcoded 5' primer with a J-beta primer mix, a second PCR ran for roughly 6 to 12 cycles. From the 5' RACE reads, TCRdb called clonotypes with MiXCR, one entry per CDR3 protein. The profile shows fewer than 1,000,000 distinct CDR3 sequences, 46% of them singletons. Trimming stripped 2 bases from V and 3 bases from J, with 10 bases between. Germline assignment: CDR1 SGHTA and CDR2 FQGNSA. The CDR3 sequence is 14 residues long. The V and J genes are TRBV7-2 and TRBJ2-5; D gene unclear. This receptor was identified in a man aged 80 or over in good health. The sample consisted of blood. In nucleotides, the CDR3 is TGTGCCAGCAGCTTATCACGGTTAAAAGAGACCCAGTACTTC. Translation gives CASSLSRLKETQYF.